The TCR beta chain described here comes from a study of OX40 agonist ivuxolimab in advanced cancers. Across the whole study: As their treatment, patients were administered ivuxolimab, an agonistic anti-OX40 (CD134) antibody. Having had anti-PD-1, anti-PD-L1 or anti-CTLA-4 therapy before was allowed, and roughly 40% had some. Study-level results: Partial responders receiving 0.1-3.0 mg/kg showed among the lowest clonal expansion. The average count of expanded clones was higher among CD8+ T cells than among CD4+.

With regard to this clone: The target antigen is unknown.

Assay: immunoSEQ multiplex PCR; the TCRdb copy retains only in-frame clones and omits some. There are about 64,000 clones in the sample; roughly 80% occur only once, and 5% lies in the top ten. Deletions cut 3 bases from V and 2 bases from J, with 10 bases between. The CDR3 contains 15 residues. From germline, CDR1 is MNHEY and CDR2 SMNVEV (reference sequence). The clonotype comes from an adult with an advanced solid tumor such as melanoma, head and neck, liver or kidney cancer. The sequencing used CD4+ or CD8+ T cells sorted from blood, collected in a trial of the OX40 agonist ivuxolimab. The chain has TRBV27 and TRBJ2-2; D is ambiguous. The CDR3 bases are TGTGCCAGCAGTTTGGGCTGGCCCAACACCGGGGAGCTGTTTTTT. It specifies CASSLGWPNTGELFF.